This TCR beta chain is from a study of T cells after yellow fever vaccination. Study details: Preparation used SMART-Seq v4 Ultra Low Input for the low-cell-number fractions.

Notes on the study in general: FACS-sorted repertoires might harbor abundant contaminating clonotypes from the bulk population. Faster peaking, at day 5 versus 15, marked a secondary response that was weaker.

This clonotype was counted only a few times. Antigen: not known. Germline assignment: CDR1 DFQATT and CDR2 SNEGSKA (reference sequence). V gave up 6 bases and J gave up 2 bases, with 14 bases separating them. The CDR3 is made up of 14 amino acids. As TCR cDNA was made by 5'RACE template switching, a universal primer site and UMIs were added. TCRdb used MiXCR to reprocess the 5' RACE reads, holding one entry per CDR3 protein. Seen here are around 160,000 distinct CDR3 sequences, more than 5.5% observed once, and the top ten hold approximately 2.5%. This chain joins TRBV20-1 and TRBJ1-5, with D perhaps TRBD1 (6 bases). This sequence was found in a man aged 18 to 29 who received the YFV17D yellow fever vaccine. The sequencing here drew on CD4+ T cells sorted from PBMCs, taken about 5 days after the first yellow fever vaccination. CDR3 coding DNA: TGCAGTGCCCAAGAGGGGGGCGGCAATCAGCCCCAGCATTTT. Its protein is CSAQEGGGNQPQHF.